Listed here are 25 T cell receptor beta chains from one sample, sequenced in a study of blood T cell repertoires in COVID-19. Sequenced by immunoSEQ multiplex PCR; TCRdb stores in-frame clones only, minus some. The top ten hold approximately 2.3% of the sample, which has a few hundred thousand clones, 65% to 90% seen once. The sample consisted of peripheral blood. The source of these receptors is a woman between 70 and 85 years old with COVID-19, enrolled during active disease.

The chain joins TRBV9 to TRBJ1-3; D call uncertain. V was pared by 0 bases and J by 4 bases, with 11 bases between. The CDR3 spans 15 residues. CDR1 is SGDLS, CDR2 YYNGEE, per germline. This CDR3 is CASSVDSVRGNTIYF. Here the CDR3 DNA reads TGTGCCAGCAGCGTAGATTCGGTCCGCGGAAACACCATATATTTT.

J is TRBJ1-5 and V is TRBV4-3; D ambiguous. Trimming stripped 0 bases from V and 1 base from J, with 7 bases between. This CDR3 has 15 amino acids. The germline CDR1 and CDR2 sequences are LGHNA and YSLEER. The CDR3 loop is CASSQDLQSNQPQHF. The CDR3 coding sequence is TGCGCCAGCAGCCAAGACTTGCAGAGCAATCAGCCCCAGCATTTT.

The CDR3 sequence is CASSLRLAGGYNEQFF. The CDR3 bases are TGCGCCAGCAGCCTTAGACTAGCGGGGGGGTACAATGAGCAGTTCTTC. The genes are TRBV5-1 and TRBJ2-1; 14 nucleotides align to TRBD2. The V and J ends lost 4 bases and 4 bases, in that order; junction bases with no gene match: 4. The CDR3 is 16 amino acids. CDR1 and CDR2 from the germline V gene are SGHRS and YFSETQ.

The J gene is TRBJ1-6, the V gene TRBV14; D gene uncertain. This CDR3 has 15 amino acids. Per the germline V gene, CDR1 is SGHDN and CDR2 is FVKESK. Trimming left V 2 bases short and J 3 bases short, with 8 bases between. In nucleotides, the CDR3 is TGTGCCAGCAGCCAAACGGGGTACTATAATTCACCCCTCCACTTT. Translating it yields CASSQTGYYNSPLHF.

The chain couples TRBV7-2 to TRBJ2-3; TRBD2 is a possible D gene (6 bases). V was trimmed by 9 bases and J by 0 bases, leaving 10 bases between them. The CDR3 spans 13 residues. Germline lookup yields CDR1 SGHTA and CDR2 FQGNSA. The CDR3 region has the DNA TGTGCCAGTACTAGCCTGAGCACAGATACGCAGTATTTT. As protein: CASTSLSTDTQYF.

V gene TRBV12-3 or TRBV12-4 combines with J gene TRBJ1-1, with D possibly TRBD1 on 5 matching bases. The CDR3 sequence is 13 residues long. Trimming took 5 bases from V and 11 from J, leaving 18 bases between them. The CDR3 coding sequence is TGTGCCAGCAGTGCGGGCCGGGACTTGTTCGCTTTCTTT. As protein: CASSAGRDLFAFF.

This rearrangement joins TRBV27 to TRBJ2-1; no firm D call. With 5 bases removed from V and 5 bases from J, the gap between germline ends came to 10 bases. Germline V gene sequence: CDR1 MNHEY, CDR2 SMNVEV (reference sequence). The length of the CDR3 is 13 residues. The chain's CDR3 is CASSRGLHNEQFF. CDR3 sequence (DNA): TGTGCCAGCAGTCGTGGGCTACACAATGAGCAGTTCTTC.

The gene calls are TRBV7-8 and TRBJ1-3; TRBD1 might be the D (6 bases). Germline CDR1 and CDR2: SGHVS and FQNEAQ. The CDR3 runs to 15 residues. V was trimmed by 3 bases and J by 2 bases, leaving 11 bases between them. The CDR3 loop is CASSLVQGPGNTIYF. CDR3 DNA: TGTGCCAGCAGCTTGGTACAGGGTCCTGGAAACACCATATATTTT.

Here the CDR3 DNA reads TGCGCCAGCAGTTTCCGACAGGAAGAGACCCAGTACTTC. It translates to CASSFRQEETQYF. The rearrangement links TRBV5-1 to TRBJ2-5, with D perhaps TRBD1 (6 bases). The CDR3 is made up of 13 amino acids. Deletions cut 5 bases from V and 3 bases from J, with 11 bases between. The V gene's germline CDR1 is SGHRS and CDR2 YFSETQ.

This chain connects TRBV6-2 or TRBV6-3 to TRBJ2-5; 7 positions match TRBD1. The V gene's germline CDR1 is MNHEY and CDR2 SVGEGT. Germline trimming cut 5 bases from V and 7 bases from J; bases unmatched to any gene: 4. The CDR3 extends over 12 amino acids. The CDR3 protein is CASSEGAGTQYF. Here the CDR3 DNA reads TGTGCCAGCAGTGAGGGGGCGGGGACCCAGTACTTC.

The chain couples TRBV19 to TRBJ1-2; D is ambiguous. Trimming left V 3 bases short and J 8 bases short, with 10 bases between. The CDR3 extends over 12 amino acids. The germline V gene has CDR1 LNHDA and CDR2 SQIVND (reference sequence). CDR3: CASSITRRGYTF. As DNA, the CDR3 is TGTGCCAGTAGTATTACCCGGAGGGGCTACACCTTC.

This chain uses TRBV3-1 (or the pseudogene TRBV3-2) with TRBJ1-5; D might be TRBD1 (5 bases). Trimming shortened V by 4 bases and J by 3 bases, and 16 bases separated the two germline ends. There are 16 residues in the CDR3. In germline, CDR1 is LGHDT, CDR2 YNNKEL (reference sequence). The DNA for the CDR3 is TGTGCCAGCAGCCCCCACGGGGGGGTGGTCAATCAGCCCCAGCATTTT. Residues: CASSPHGGVVNQPQHF.

The table lists this clone with a few counts. The genes are TRBV3-1 (or the pseudogene TRBV3-2) and TRBJ1-6, with unresolved D. Germline lookup yields CDR1 LGHDT and CDR2 YNNKEL (reference sequence). The CDR3 totals 15 residues. V dropped 1 base and J dropped 7 bases, with 11 bases sitting between them. The CDR3 DNA is TGTGCCAGCAGCCAAGCGGAGATACTAAATTCACCCCTCCACTTT. This gives the protein CASSQAEILNSPLHF.

As DNA, the CDR3 is TGTGCCAGCAGTTATTCAGGGCTTGAAACAGATACGCAGTATTTT. Protein sequence: CASSYSGLETDTQYF. The J gene is TRBJ2-3, the V gene TRBV6-2 or TRBV6-3; TRBD1 might be the D (5 bases). The CDR3 length is 15 residues. Germline assignment: CDR1 MNHEY and CDR2 SVGEGT. Between the trimmed V and J ends, which lost 3 bases and 3 bases, there was a span of 13 bases.

The chain is built from TRBV7-9 and TRBJ1-2; 7 nucleotides match TRBD1. After removal of 7 bases from V and 5 bases from J, the junction contained 7 bases not matched to a gene. CDR1 is SEHNR and CDR2 is FQNEAQ in the germline V gene (reference sequence). CDR3 length equals 13 residues. The CDR3 sequence is CASNRDREYGYTF. CDR3 nucleotide sequence: TGTGCCAGCAATCGAGACAGGGAATATGGCTACACCTTC. Filled out from reference TRBV7-9 and TRBJ1-2, the complete variable domain reads DTGVSQNPRHKITKRGQNVTFRCDPISEHNRLYWYRQTLGQGPEFLTYFQNEAQLEKSRLLSDRFSAERPKGSFSTLEIQRTEQGDSAMYLCASNRDREYGYTFGSGTRLTVV.

The rearrangement links TRBV19 to TRBJ1-2, with D possibly being TRBD1 (6 bases). The CDR3 loop spans 17 amino acids. The V end lost 6 bases, the J end lost 4 bases, and 24 bases lay between the germline ends. CDR1 is LNHDA and CDR2 is SQIVND in the germline V gene (reference sequence). The CDR3 region has the DNA TGTGCCAGTAGCCTGGGGCTGAAAAGGACAGTCGGCTATGGCTACACCTTC. Translating it yields CASSLGLKRTVGYGYTF.

V is TRBV30 and J is TRBJ1-6, with 7 bases matching TRBD1. Per the germline V gene, CDR1 is GTSNPN and CDR2 is SVGIG (reference sequence). The CDR3 sequence is 14 residues long. V trimming: 1 base; J trimming: 12 bases; junction bases outside the gene matches: 9. The CDR3 loop is CAWSGDSTPLPLHF. CDR3 coding DNA: TGTGCCTGGAGTGGGGACAGCACTCCTCTACCCCTCCACTTT. The whole variable domain, remainder taken from reference TRBV30 and TRBJ1-6, is SQTIHQWPATLVQPVGSPLSLECTVEGTSNPNLYWYRQAAGRGLQLLFYSVGIGQISSEVPQNLSASRPQDRQFILSSKKLLLSDSGFYLCAWSGDSTPLPLHFGNGTRLTVT.

The J gene is TRBJ2-4, the V gene TRBV3-1 (or the pseudogene TRBV3-2); perhaps TRBD2 as D (5 bases). This CDR3 spans 14 amino acids. The germline gives CDR1 LGHDT, CDR2 YNNKEL (reference sequence). Trimming left V 7 bases short and J 1 base short, with 11 bases between. The CDR3 sequence is CASTRGGAKNIQYF. The CDR3, as DNA: TGTGCCAGCACCCGGGGTGGTGCCAAAAACATTCAGTACTTC.

This clone has only one observation. The chain uses TRBV7-2 and TRBJ1-1, with D possibly being TRBD1 (6 bases). V lost 8 bases to trimming and J lost 6 bases, with 19 bases between them. There are 14 residues in the CDR3. Germline assignment: CDR1 SGHTA and CDR2 FQGNSA. In DNA, the CDR3 is TGTGCCAGCCAACCGCACGCGGGGGGGCCTGAAGCTTTCTTT. It encodes CASQPHAGGPEAFF. The whole variable domain, filled in from reference TRBV7-2 and TRBJ1-1, reads GAGVSQSPSNKVTEKGKDVELRCDPISGHTALYWYRQSLGQGLEFLIYFQGNSAPDKSGLPSDRFSAERTGGSVSTLTIQRTQQEDSAVYLCASQPHAGGPEAFFGQGTRLTVV.

The V and J genes are TRBV11-2 and TRBJ1-3; 12 nucleotides match TRBD1. Trimming cost V 5 bases and J 6 bases; bases outside gene matches: 8. Germline V gene data show CDR1 as SGHAT and CDR2 as FQNNGV. The CDR3 runs to 16 residues. The CDR3 region is CASSTRDRGRENTIYF. In DNA form, the CDR3 reads TGTGCCAGCAGCACCCGGGACAGGGGGCGCGAAAACACCATATATTTT.

The chain carries TRBV5-1 and TRBJ2-7; 11 positions agree with TRBD2. The CDR3 has 13 amino acids. The J segment lost 7 bases and the V segment lost 4 bases, leaving 4 bases of the junction unmatched. From germline, CDR1 is SGHRS and CDR2 YFSETQ. The chain's CDR3 is CASSELAGGEQYF. In DNA form, the CDR3 reads TGCGCCAGCAGCGAGCTAGCGGGAGGAGAGCAGTACTTC.

The J gene is TRBJ2-5, the V gene TRBV9; 10 bases agree with TRBD2. The CDR3 is made up of 19 amino acids. The germline V gene has CDR1 SGDLS and CDR2 YYNGEE. The V gene end was trimmed by 4 bases and the J gene end by 0 bases; junction bases not matched to a gene: 15. CDR3 region: CASSTIPTRGLAHQETQYF. The CDR3 DNA reads as TGTGCCAGCAGCACTATCCCAACCCGGGGACTAGCGCACCAAGAGACCCAGTACTTC.

The chain couples TRBV9 to TRBJ1-1; TRBD1 might be the D (5 bases). Germline loops: CDR1 SGDLS, CDR2 YYNGEE. The CDR3 extends over 14 amino acids. Trimming shortened V by 4 bases and J by 0 bases, and 10 bases separated the two germline ends. The CDR3 reads CASSPGLVNTEAFF. The CDR3 bases are TGTGCCAGCAGCCCGGGACTTGTGAACACTGAAGCTTTCTTT.

Details on this clone: A junction end diverges from the germline sequence, so it may reflect a read error. The chain employs TRBV11-3 and TRBJ1-6; D uncertain. CDR3 length: 13 amino acids. Germline CDR1 and CDR2: SGHNT and YENEEA. The CDR3 reads CASSSRPPGAIVF. As DNA, the CDR3 is TGTGCCAGCAGCTCAAGGCCTCCGGGAGCTATAGTGTTT.

This clone was seen once. This chain links TRBV7-8 with TRBJ1-2; D is undetermined. The CDR3 has 12 amino acids. Germline CDR1 is SGHVS and CDR2 is FQNEAQ. Trimming removed 5 bases at V and 3 bases at J, with 7 bases between. The CDR3 here is CASSRGDYGYTF. The DNA for the CDR3 is TGTGCCAGCAGCCGGGGAGACTATGGCTACACCTTC.